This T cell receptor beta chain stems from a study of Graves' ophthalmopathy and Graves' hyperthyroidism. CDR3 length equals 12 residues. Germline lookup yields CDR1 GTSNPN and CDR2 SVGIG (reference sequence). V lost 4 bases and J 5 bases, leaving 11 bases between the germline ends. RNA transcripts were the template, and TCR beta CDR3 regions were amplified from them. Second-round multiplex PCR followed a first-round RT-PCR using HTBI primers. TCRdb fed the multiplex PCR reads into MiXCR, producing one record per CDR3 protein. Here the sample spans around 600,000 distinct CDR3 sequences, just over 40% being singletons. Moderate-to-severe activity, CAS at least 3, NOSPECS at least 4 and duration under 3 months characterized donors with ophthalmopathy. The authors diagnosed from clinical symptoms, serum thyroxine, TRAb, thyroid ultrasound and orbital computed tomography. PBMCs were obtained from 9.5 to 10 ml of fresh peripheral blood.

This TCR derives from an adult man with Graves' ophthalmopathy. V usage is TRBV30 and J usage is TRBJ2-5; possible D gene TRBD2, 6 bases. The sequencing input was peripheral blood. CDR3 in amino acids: CAWMGGEETQYF. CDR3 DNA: TGTGCCTGGATGGGGGGAGAGGAGACCCAGTACTTC.